The next 20 T cell receptor beta chains were all read from a single sample in a study of blood T cell repertoires in COVID-19. TCRdb's copy holds only in-frame clones and misses some; the assay was immunoSEQ multiplex PCR. The sample includes under 200,000 clones, over 70% of them seen just once. The sequencing input was peripheral blood. The receptors here all came from a woman in her fifties or sixties with acute or convalescent COVID-19.

This rearrangement joins TRBV24-1 to TRBJ2-5; tentatively, D is TRBD1 (5 bases). This CDR3 is built from 14 residues. The V end lost 2 bases, the J end lost 5 bases, and 11 bases lay between the germline ends. Germline values: CDR1 KGHDR, CDR2 SFDVKD. The CDR3 DNA sequence: TGTGCCACCAGTGATTCGGGCCACAGGGAGACCCAGTACTTC. Protein: CATSDSGHRETQYF.

This clone appeared a single time. This chain links TRBV5-6 with TRBJ2-7; 10 bases map to TRBD1. The length of the CDR3 is 14 residues. CDR1 SGHDT and CDR2 YYEEEE come from the germline V gene. The junction had 3 bases not matched to a gene; V was cut back by 0 bases and J by 6 bases. Here the CDR3 DNA reads TGTGCCAGCAGCTTGGGGGACAGGGGCGCCGAGCAGTACTTC. It translates to CASSLGDRGAEQYF.

The chain combines TRBV6-5 with TRBJ1-2, with 10 positions matching TRBD1. V lost 6 bases and J lost 4; bases outside the gene matches: 8. CDR1 and CDR2 (germline): MNHEY, SVGAGI. The CDR3 is made up of 15 amino acids. CDR3 DNA: TGTGCCAGCAGCCCCGACAGGGGGCTGGTCTATGGCTACACCTTC. This translates into CASSPDRGLVYGYTF.

This sequence joins TRBV27 and TRBJ2-7; the D gene is possibly TRBD1 (6 bases). CDR3 length equals 18 residues. CDR1 MNHEY and CDR2 SMNVEV come from the germline V gene (reference sequence). V dropped 6 bases and J dropped 3 bases, with 27 bases sitting between them. This chain's CDR3 is CASSSSFPRAGARYEQYF. CDR3 DNA: TGTGCCAGCAGCTCCTCCTTCCCGCGGGCAGGGGCCCGCTACGAGCAGTACTTC.

CDR3 sequence reads: CASGSPPRDRFGGYTF. The CDR3 DNA sequence: TGTGCTAGTGGTTCCCCCCCCCGGGACAGGTTTGGTGGCTACACCTTC. The chain couples TRBV12-5 to TRBJ1-2; TRBD1 aligns across 8 bases. Germline CDR1 LGHNT, CDR2 FRNRAP. The J segment lost 7 bases and the V segment lost 4 bases, leaving 14 bases of the junction unmatched. CDR3 length equals 16 residues.

The rearrangement joins TRBV29-1 to TRBJ2-5, with a tentative D call TRBD1 (6 bases). CDR1 and CDR2 from the germline V gene are SQVTM and ANQGSEA. CDR3 length: 16 residues. V was trimmed by 2 bases and J by 2 bases, leaving 18 bases between them. The CDR3 coding sequence is TGCAGCGTTGAATTAGTAGGACAGCCACAGCAAGAGACCCAGTACTTC. Amino acid sequence: CSVELVGQPQQETQYF.

The chain is built from TRBV12-3 or TRBV12-4 and TRBJ1-1; tentatively, D is TRBD1 (5 bases). There are 13 residues in the CDR3. V was trimmed by 3 bases and J by 4 bases, leaving 9 bases between them. The DNA of the CDR3 is TGTGCCAGCAGTTTGGGCGGGGGCACTGAAGCTTTCTTT. It yields the protein CASSLGGGTEAFF.

The V gene is TRBV5-1, the J gene TRBJ2-5; possibly TRBD1 for D (8 bases). The germline CDR1 and CDR2 sequences are SGHRS and YFSETQ. The CDR3 runs 15 residues. V was shortened by 3 bases and J by 4 bases, with 16 bases between the two germline ends. The CDR3 here is CASSWEGQAGETQYF. The CDR3 DNA reads as TGCGCCAGCAGCTGGGAGGGACAGGCGGGAGAGACCCAGTACTTC.

A remark on this clone: The junction departs from the called germline gene at one end, perhaps through a read error. The rearrangement links TRBV7-2 to TRBJ1-2, with 8 bases fitting TRBD1. Germline V gene lookup returns CDR1 SGHTA and CDR2 FQGNSA. The CDR3 has 12 residues. CDR3 residues: CASSLSGGGINF. CDR3 coding DNA: TGTGCCAGCAGCTTATCAGGGGGCGGGATAAACTTC. The whole variable domain, filled in from reference TRBV7-2 and TRBJ1-2, reads GAGVSQSPSNKVTEKGKDVELRCDPISGHTALYWYRQSLGQGLEFLIYFQGNSAPDKSGLPSDRFSAERTGGSVSTLTIQRTQQEDSAVYLCASSLSGGGINFGSGTRLTVV.

The rearrangement joins TRBV5-4 to TRBJ1-1; D is perhaps TRBD1 (5 bases). Looked up from germline, CDR1 is SGHNT and CDR2 is YYREEE (reference sequence). Trimming left V 0 bases short and J 7 bases short, with 10 bases between. The CDR3 is 13 residues long. The CDR3 nucleotides are TGTGCCAGCAGCTTGGCCGGGGGTCTTGAAGCTTTCTTT. This codes for CASSLAGGLEAFF.

J is TRBJ1-1 and V is TRBV10-3, with D maybe TRBD1 (5 bases). Between the trimmed V and J ends, which lost 6 bases and 1 base, there was a span of 12 bases. This CDR3 has 14 residues. The germline CDR1 and CDR2 sequences are ENHRY and SYGVKD. The CDR3 sequence: CAISLDRSNTEAFF. DNA of the CDR3: TGTGCCATCAGCCTCGACAGATCGAACACTGAAGCTTTCTTT.

This rearrangement joins TRBV7-8 to TRBJ2-7, with TRBD2 as a possible D gene (5 bases). CDR1 and CDR2 from the germline V gene are SGHVS and FQNEAQ. Trimming stripped 2 bases from V and 2 bases from J, with 10 bases between. The CDR3 spans 14 residues. The CDR3 protein is CASSLTGIPYEQYF. CDR3 nucleotide sequence: TGTGCCAGCAGCTTAACCGGGATTCCCTACGAGCAGTACTTC.

The chain employs TRBV5-1 and TRBJ2-7, with D hard to call. Trimming shortened V by 4 bases and J by 0 bases, and 5 bases separated the two germline ends. Germline-derived CDR1 and CDR2 are SGHRS and YFSETQ. The CDR3 contains 12 residues. In DNA form, the CDR3 reads TGCGCCAGCAGCCTCAGCTCCTACGAGCAGTACTTC. Translated: CASSLSSYEQYF.

CDR3 sequence reads: CASSKAGYEQYF. CDR3 nucleotides: TGTGCCAGCAGCAAAGCAGGGTACGAGCAGTACTTC. This chain joins TRBV6-6 and TRBJ2-7; D is possibly TRBD1 (5 bases). The V end lost 6 bases, the J end lost 4 bases, and 10 bases lay between the germline ends. Per the germline V gene, CDR1 is MNHNY and CDR2 is SVGAGI (reference sequence). There are 12 residues in the CDR3.

This clone was observed a few times. The chain employs TRBV18 and TRBJ2-2; 13 nucleotides line up with TRBD2. The length of the CDR3 is 17 residues. The V gene end was trimmed by 0 bases and the J gene end by 5 bases; junction bases not matched to a gene: 3. The germline V gene encodes CDR1 KGHSH and CDR2 LQKENI. This CDR3 reads CASSPPGLAGPTGELFF. CDR3 coding DNA: TGTGCCAGCTCACCACCGGGACTAGCGGGGCCGACCGGGGAGCTGTTTTTT. Full variable domain (outside the CDR3, taken from reference TRBV18 and TRBJ2-2): NAGVMQNPRHLVRRRGQEARLRCSPMKGHSHVYWYRQLPEEGLKFMVYLQKENIIDESGMPKERFSAEFPKEGPSILRIQQVVRGDSAAYFCASSPPGLAGPTGELFFGEGSRLTVL.

As to this clone: Compared with germline, one end of the junction differs, possibly owing to a read error. The chain couples TRBV2 to TRBJ2-3; 10 positions agree with TRBD1. This CDR3 has 14 amino acids. In germline, CDR1 is SNHLY, CDR2 FYNNEI. CDR3 DNA sequence: TGTGCCAGCAGCGAAGGGACAGGGGCAGATACGCAGTATTTT. Translated, it gives CASSEGTGADTQYF.

The chain recombines TRBV6-5 with TRBJ1-6; no clear D. CDR3 size: 16 residues. CDR1 MNHEY and CDR2 SVGAGI come from the germline V gene. V shed 1 base and J shed 3 bases, with 10 bases lying between them. CDR3 sequence (DNA): TGTGCCAGCAGTTACTTCTCCGTCCGCTATAATTCACCCCTCCACTTT. Encoded protein: CASSYFSVRYNSPLHF.

The chain's CDR3 is CASSLVVYRQETQYF. In DNA, the CDR3 is TGTGCCAGCAGCTTAGTCGTCTACAGACAAGAGACCCAGTACTTC. The chain uses TRBV11-2 and TRBJ2-5; D is unclear. The CDR3 totals 15 residues. V lost 1 base, J lost 2 bases, and 11 bases lay in between. Per the germline V gene, CDR1 is SGHAT and CDR2 is FQNNGV.

The gene calls are TRBV5-4 and TRBJ1-5; perhaps TRBD1 as D (5 bases). This CDR3 has 15 residues. CDR1 and CDR2 (germline): SGHNT, YYREEE (reference sequence). V lost 1 base and J lost 6, with 14 bases in between. CDR3 coding DNA: TGTGCCAGCAGCTTGCAGCGGGGGGGAGGTCAGCCCCAGCATTTT. Protein product: CASSLQRGGGQPQHF.

The CDR3 here is CASSLEDRGVTEAFF. In DNA form, the CDR3 reads TGCGCCAGCAGCTTGGAGGATCGGGGAGTCACTGAAGCTTTCTTT. The chain carries TRBV5-1 and TRBJ1-1, with D unclear. V was trimmed by 0 bases and J by 4 bases, leaving 13 bases between them. Germline CDR1 SGHRS, CDR2 YFSETQ. The CDR3 runs 15 residues.